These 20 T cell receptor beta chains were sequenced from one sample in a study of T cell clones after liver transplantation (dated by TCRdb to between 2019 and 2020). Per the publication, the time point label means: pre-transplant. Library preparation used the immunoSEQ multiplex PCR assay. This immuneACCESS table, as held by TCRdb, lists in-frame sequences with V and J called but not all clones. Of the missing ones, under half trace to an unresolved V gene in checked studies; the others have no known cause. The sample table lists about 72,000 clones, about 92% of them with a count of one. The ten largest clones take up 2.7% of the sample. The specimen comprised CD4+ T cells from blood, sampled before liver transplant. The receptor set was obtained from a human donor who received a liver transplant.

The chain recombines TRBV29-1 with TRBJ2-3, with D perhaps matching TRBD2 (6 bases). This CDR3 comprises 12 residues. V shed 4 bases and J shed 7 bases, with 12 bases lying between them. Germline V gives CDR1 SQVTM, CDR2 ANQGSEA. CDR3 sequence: CSVGTSHYTQYF. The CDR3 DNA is TGCAGCGTTGGTACTAGCCATTATACGCAGTATTTT.

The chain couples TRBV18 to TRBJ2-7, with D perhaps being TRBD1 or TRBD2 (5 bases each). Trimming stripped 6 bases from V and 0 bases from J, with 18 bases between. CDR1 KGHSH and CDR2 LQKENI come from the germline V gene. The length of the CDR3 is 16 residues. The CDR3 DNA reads TGTGCCAGCTCGCATGGGACGCTACGGGACTCCTACGAGCAGTACTTC. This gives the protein CASSHGTLRDSYEQYF.

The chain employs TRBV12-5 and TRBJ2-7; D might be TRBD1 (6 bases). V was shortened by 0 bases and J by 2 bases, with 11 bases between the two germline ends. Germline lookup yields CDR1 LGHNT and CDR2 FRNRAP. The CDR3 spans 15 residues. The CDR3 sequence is CASGLVDSGAYEQYF. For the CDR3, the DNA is TGTGCTAGTGGTTTGGTAGATTCAGGGGCCTACGAGCAGTACTTC.

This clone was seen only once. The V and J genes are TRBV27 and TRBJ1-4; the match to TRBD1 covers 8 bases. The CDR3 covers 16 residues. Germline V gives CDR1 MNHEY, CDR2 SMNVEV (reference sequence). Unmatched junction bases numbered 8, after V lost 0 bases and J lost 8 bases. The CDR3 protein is CASSLSVQGEGEKLFF. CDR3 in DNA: TGTGCCAGCAGTTTATCGGTACAGGGGGAGGGGGAAAAACTGTTTTTT.

The CDR3: CASSLTHSNQPQHF. For the CDR3, the DNA is TGTGCCAGTAGCTTGACGCATAGCAATCAGCCCCAGCATTTT. The chain is built from TRBV19 and TRBJ1-5; no clear D. The V and J ends lost 6 bases and 0 bases respectively, with 9 bases between them. Per the germline V gene, CDR1 is LNHDA and CDR2 is SQIVND (reference sequence). This CDR3 comprises 14 residues.

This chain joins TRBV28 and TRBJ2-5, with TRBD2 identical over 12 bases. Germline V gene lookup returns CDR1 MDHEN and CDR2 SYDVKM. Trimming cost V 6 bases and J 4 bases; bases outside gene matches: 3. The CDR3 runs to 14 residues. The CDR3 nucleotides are TGTGCCAGCAGACCGGGACTAGCGGGAGAGACCCAGTACTTC. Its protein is CASRPGLAGETQYF. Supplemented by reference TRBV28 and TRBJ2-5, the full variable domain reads DVKVTQSSRYLVKRTGEKVFLECVQDMDHENMFWYRQDPGLGLRLIYFSYDVKMKEKGDIPEGYSVSREKKERFSLILESASTNQTSMYLCASRPGLAGETQYFGPGTRLLVL.

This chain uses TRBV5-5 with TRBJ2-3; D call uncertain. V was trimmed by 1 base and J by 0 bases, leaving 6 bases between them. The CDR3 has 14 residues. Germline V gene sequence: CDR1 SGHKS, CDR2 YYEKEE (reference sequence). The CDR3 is CASSLTASTDTQYF. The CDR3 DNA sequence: TGTGCCAGCAGCTTGACAGCTAGCACAGATACGCAGTATTTT.

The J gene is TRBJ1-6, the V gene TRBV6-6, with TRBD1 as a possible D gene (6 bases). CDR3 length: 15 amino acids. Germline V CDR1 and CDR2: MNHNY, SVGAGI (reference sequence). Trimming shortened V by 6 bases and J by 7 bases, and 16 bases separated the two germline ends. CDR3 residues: CASSTTGSHNSPLHF. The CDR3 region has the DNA TGTGCCAGCAGCACTACAGGGAGTCACAATTCACCCCTCCACTTT.

The CDR3 sequence: CASGHNEQFF. The CDR3 DNA reads TGTGCCAGTGGGCACAATGAGCAGTTCTTC. The chain recombines TRBV19 with TRBJ2-1; D is ambiguous. Germline V gene lookup returns CDR1 LNHDA and CDR2 SQIVND (reference sequence). The CDR3 is 10 amino acids. V lost 8 bases and J 5 bases, leaving 4 bases between the germline ends.

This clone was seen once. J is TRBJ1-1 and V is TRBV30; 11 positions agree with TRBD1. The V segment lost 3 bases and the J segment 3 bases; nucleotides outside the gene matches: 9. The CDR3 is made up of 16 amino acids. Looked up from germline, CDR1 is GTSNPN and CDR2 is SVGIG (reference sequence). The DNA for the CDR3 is TGTGCCTGGAGGGCCCTCAGGACAGGGGGCCACACTGAAGCTTTCTTT. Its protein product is CAWRALRTGGHTEAFF.

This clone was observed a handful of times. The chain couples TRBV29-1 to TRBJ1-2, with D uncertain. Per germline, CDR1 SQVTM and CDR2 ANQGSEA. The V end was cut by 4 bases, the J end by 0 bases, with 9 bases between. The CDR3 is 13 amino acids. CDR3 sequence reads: CSVGGQTNYGYTF. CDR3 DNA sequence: TGCAGCGTTGGCGGTCAGACTAACTATGGCTACACCTTC.

CDR3 coding DNA: TGTGCCAGCATTACGCGGACAGTTCCCTACGAGCAGTACTTC. Protein sequence: CASITRTVPYEQYF. J is TRBJ2-7 and V is TRBV28, with D possibly matching TRBD1 (6 bases). CDR1 and CDR2 from the germline V gene are MDHEN and SYDVKM. V was pared by 7 bases and J by 2 bases, with 15 bases between. This CDR3 has 14 residues.

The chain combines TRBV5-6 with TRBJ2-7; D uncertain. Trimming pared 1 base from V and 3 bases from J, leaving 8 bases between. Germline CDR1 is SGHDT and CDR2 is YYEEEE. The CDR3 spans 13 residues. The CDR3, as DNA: TGTGCCAGCAGCTTGAGACGGTTCTACGAGCAGTACTTC. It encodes CASSLRRFYEQYF.

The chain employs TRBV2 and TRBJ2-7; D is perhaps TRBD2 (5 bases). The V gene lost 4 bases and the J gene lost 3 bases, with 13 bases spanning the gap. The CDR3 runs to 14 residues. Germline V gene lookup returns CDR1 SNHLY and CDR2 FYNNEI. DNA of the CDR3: TGTGCCAGCAGTGGGACTGCCTCGGTCTACGAGCAGTACTTC. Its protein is CASSGTASVYEQYF.

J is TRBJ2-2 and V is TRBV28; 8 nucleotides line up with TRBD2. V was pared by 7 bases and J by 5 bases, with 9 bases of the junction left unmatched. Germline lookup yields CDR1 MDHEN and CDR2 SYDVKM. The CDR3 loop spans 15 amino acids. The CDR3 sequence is CASKKRERRTGELFF. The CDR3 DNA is TGTGCCAGCAAAAAGCGGGAGAGGAGGACCGGGGAGCTGTTTTTT.

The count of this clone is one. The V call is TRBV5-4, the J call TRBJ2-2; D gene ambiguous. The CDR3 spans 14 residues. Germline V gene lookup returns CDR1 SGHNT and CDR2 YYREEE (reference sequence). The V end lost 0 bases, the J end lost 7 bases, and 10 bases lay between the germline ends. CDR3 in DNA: TGTGCCAGCAGCTTGGTCTTTGAGGACGGGGAGCTGTTTTTT. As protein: CASSLVFEDGELFF. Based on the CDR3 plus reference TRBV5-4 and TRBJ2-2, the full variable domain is ETGVTQSPTHLIKTRGQQVTLRCSSQSGHNTVSWYQQALGQGPQFIFQYYREEENGRGNFPPRFSGLQFPNYSSELNVNALELDDSALYLCASSLVFEDGELFFGEGSRLTVL.

The CDR3 sequence: CASSWITGDLYF. The CDR3 nucleotides read TGTGCCAGTAGTTGGATCACAGGGGATTTGTACTTC. The chain couples TRBV19 to TRBJ2-7, with 7 bases matching TRBD1. Germline CDR1 LNHDA, CDR2 SQIVND (reference sequence). V dropped 5 bases and J dropped 12; count of bases not matched to a gene: 10. CDR3 size: 12 residues.

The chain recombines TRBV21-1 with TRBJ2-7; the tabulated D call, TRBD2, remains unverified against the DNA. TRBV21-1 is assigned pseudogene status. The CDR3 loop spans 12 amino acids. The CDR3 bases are TGTGCCGGATGGCGGGAGCTGTGCGAGCAGTACTTC. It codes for CAGWRELCEQYF.

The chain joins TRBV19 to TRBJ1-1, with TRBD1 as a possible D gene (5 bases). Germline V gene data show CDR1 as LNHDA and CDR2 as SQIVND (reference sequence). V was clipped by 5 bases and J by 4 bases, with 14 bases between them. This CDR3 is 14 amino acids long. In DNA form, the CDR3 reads TGTGCCAGTAGTTCCCCGAGGGGTAGCACTGAAGCTTTCTTT. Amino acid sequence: CASSSPRGSTEAFF. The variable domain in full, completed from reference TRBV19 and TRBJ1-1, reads DGGITQSPKYLFRKEGQNVTLSCEQNLNHDAMYWYRQDPGQGLRLIYYSQIVNDFQKGDIAEGYSVSREKKESFPLTVTSAQKNPTAFYLCASSSPRGSTEAFFGQGTRLTVV.

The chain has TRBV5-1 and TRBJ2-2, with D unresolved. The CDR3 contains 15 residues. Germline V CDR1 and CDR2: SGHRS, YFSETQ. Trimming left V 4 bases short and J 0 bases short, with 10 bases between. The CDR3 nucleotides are TGCGCCAGCAGCCCCCTCCGGCCGAACACCGGGGAGCTGTTTTTT. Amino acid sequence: CASSPLRPNTGELFF.